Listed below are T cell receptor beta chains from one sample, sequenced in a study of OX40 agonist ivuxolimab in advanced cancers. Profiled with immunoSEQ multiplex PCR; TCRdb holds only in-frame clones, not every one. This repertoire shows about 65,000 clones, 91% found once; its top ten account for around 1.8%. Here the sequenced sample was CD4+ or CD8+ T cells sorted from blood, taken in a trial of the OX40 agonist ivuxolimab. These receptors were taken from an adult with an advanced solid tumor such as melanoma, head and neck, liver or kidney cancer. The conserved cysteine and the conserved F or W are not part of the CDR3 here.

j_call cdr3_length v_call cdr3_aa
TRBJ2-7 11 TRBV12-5 ASTLGELYEQY
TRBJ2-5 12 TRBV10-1 ASSLAGGQETQY
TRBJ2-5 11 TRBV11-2 ASSLAGSETQY
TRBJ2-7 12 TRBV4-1 ASSQEPGQREQY
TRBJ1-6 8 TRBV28 AGGPRPLH
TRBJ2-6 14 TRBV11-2 ASSSGQSSGANVLT
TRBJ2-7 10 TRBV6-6 ASSRTSSEQY
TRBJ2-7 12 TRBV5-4 ASSNQGAPYEQY
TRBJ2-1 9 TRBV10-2 ASSAINEQF
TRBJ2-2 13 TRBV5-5 ASSFDRGTTGELF
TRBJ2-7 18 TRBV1 TSSQGRDIRFQSYSYEQY
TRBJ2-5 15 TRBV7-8 ASSGGFGTGFQETQY
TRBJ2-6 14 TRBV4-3 ASSQGDSSGANVLT
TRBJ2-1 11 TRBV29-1 SLRTSGSGEQF
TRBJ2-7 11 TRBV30 AWSGTLHYEQY
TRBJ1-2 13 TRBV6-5 ASSYSTAGHYGYT
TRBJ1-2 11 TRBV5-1 ASSPGQEYGYT
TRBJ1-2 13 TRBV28 ASRRGGGMDYGYT
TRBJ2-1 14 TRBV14 ASSQDQRRFYNEQF
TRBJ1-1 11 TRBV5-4 ASSRRGDIEAF
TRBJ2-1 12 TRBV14 ASSQQLAGNEQF
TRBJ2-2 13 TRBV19 ASNNIGGRAGELF
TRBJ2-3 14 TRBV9 ASSVRQGRAADTQY
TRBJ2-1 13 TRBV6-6 ASSTTAGASHEQF
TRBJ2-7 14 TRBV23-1 ASSQSPIRVAYEQY